The sequence of this T cell receptor beta chain was determined in a study of cytomegalovirus exposure and HLA in healthy donors. Study findings and constraints: Using the classifier, cytomegalovirus status was reportedly diagnosed with high specificity and sensitivity.

Clones were sequenced by immunoSEQ multiplex PCR, and TCRdb holds only the in-frame ones, with some missing. The data contain fewer than 150,000 clones, about 80% of them singletons. Notes on this clone: Its antigen is as yet unknown.

Donors were drawn from the approximately 120-subject validation cohort, separate from the roughly 670-subject first cohort. V gave up 5 bases and J gave up 1 base, with 12 bases separating them. CDR3 length: 14 residues. The germline V gene has CDR1 SGHTA and CDR2 FQGTGA. The clonotype originates from a man aged 30 to 45 in good health and CMV-seropositive. The gene calls are TRBV7-3 and TRBJ2-7; maybe TRBD2 (5 bases). The sequenced sample was PBMCs. In DNA form, the CDR3 reads TGTGCCAGCAGCCCCTTTCGAGGGTCCTACGAGCAGTACTTC. This gives the protein CASSPFRGSYEQYF. Together with reference TRBV7-3 and TRBJ2-7, the CDR3 gives the full variable domain: GAGVSQTPSNKVTEKGKYVELRCDPISGHTALYWYRQSLGQGPEFLIYFQGTGAADDSGLPNDRFFAVRPEGSVSTLKIQRTERGDSAVYLCASSPFRGSYEQYFGPGTRLTVT.